Detailed here is one T cell receptor beta chain. The record originates from a study of patients and donors after allogeneic stem cell transplantation. Germline trimming cut 1 base from V and 6 bases from J; bases unmatched to any gene: 4. The CDR3 has 15 amino acids. TCRdb analysed the RT-PCR reads with MiXCR anew, one entry per CDR3 protein. The data contain roughly 140,000 distinct CDR3 sequences, over 30% of them singletons. Material for sequencing was blood, either unsorted or a sorted T cell fraction (not recorded which). The TCR sequence derives from a human donor who was either an allogeneic HSCT recipient or a stem cell or donor lymphocyte infusion donor (not recorded which). It is not recorded whose cells these are; they may come from a transplant donor. The rearrangement uses TRBV12-3 or TRBV12-4 and TRBJ1-5; 9 positions match TRBD1. The CDR3 DNA sequence: TGTGCCAGCAGTTTAGAGACAGGGGGTAGTCAGCCCCAGCATTTT. It translates to CASSLETGGSQPQHF.